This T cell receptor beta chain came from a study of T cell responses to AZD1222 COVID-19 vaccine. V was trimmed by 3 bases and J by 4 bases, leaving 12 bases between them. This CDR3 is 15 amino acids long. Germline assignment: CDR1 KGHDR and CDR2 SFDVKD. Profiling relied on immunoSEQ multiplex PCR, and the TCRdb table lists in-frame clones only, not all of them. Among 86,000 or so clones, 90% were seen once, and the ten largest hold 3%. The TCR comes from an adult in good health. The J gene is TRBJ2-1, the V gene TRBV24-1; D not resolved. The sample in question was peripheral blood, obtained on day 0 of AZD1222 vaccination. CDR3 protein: CATSDPRGKYNEQFF. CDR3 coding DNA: TGTGCCACCAGTGATCCTCGTGGCAAATACAATGAGCAGTTCTTC.